The present T cell receptor beta chain was sequenced within a study of CD8+ T cells in alopecia areata. The study team obtained lesional scalp punch biopsies and peripheral blood from alopecia areata patients. Investigators isolated RNA and reverse transcribed it into cDNA to act as the sequencing template. Libraries were prepared by immunoSEQ multiplex PCR; TCRdb keeps only in-frame clonotypes and omits some of them. The sample carries approximately 140,000 clones, 87% recorded once. CDR3 length equals 19 residues. V lost 1 base and J lost 0, with 20 bases in between. CDR1 is SGHVS and CDR2 is FNYEAQ in the germline V gene.

This TCR was sampled from a human donor with alopecia areata. This rearrangement joins TRBV7-6 to TRBJ2-3; perhaps D is TRBD1 or TRBD2 (5 bases each). This specimen consisted of CD8+ T cells sorted from blood, obtained at week 0. CDR3 bases: TGTGCCAGCAGCTTAGTACACCGGGGCCAAGGCAGTAGCACAGATACGCAGTATTTT. Its translation is CASSLVHRGQGSSTDTQYF.